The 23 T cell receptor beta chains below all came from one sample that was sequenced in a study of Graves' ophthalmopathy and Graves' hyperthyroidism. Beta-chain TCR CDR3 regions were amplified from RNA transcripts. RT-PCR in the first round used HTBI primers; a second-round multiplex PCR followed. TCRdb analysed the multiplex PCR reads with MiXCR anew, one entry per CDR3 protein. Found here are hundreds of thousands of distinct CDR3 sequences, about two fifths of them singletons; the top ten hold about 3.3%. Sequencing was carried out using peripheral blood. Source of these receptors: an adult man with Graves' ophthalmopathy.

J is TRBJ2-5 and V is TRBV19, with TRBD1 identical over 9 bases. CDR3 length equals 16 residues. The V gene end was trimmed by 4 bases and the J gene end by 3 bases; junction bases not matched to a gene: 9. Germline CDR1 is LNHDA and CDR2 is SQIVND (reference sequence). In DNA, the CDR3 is TGTGCCAGTAGTACCCCTGGACAGGGGAGGAAAGAGACCCAGTACTTC. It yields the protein CASSTPGQGRKETQYF. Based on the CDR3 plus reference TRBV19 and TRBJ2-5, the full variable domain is DGGITQSPKYLFRKEGQNVTLSCEQNLNHDAMYWYRQDPGQGLRLIYYSQIVNDFQKGDIAEGYSVSREKKESFPLTVTSAQKNPTAFYLCASSTPGQGRKETQYFGPGTRLLVL.

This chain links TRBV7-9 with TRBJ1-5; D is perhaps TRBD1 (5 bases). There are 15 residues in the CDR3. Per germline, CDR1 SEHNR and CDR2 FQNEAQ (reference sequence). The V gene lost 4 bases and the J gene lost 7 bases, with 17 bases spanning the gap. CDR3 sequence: CASSWSMGGEQPQHF. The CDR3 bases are TGTGCCAGCAGCTGGTCTATGGGGGGGGAGCAGCCCCAGCATTTT.

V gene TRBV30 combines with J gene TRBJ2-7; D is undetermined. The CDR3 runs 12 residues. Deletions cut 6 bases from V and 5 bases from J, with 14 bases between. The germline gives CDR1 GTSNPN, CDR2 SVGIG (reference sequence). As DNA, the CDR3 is TGTGCCTGCGTCAGGAGTAAAAACGAGCAGTACTTC. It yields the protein CACVRSKNEQYF.

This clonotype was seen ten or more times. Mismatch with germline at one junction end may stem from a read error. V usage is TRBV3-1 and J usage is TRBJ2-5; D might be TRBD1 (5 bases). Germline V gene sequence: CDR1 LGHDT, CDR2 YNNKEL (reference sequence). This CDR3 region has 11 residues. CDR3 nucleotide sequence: TGTGCCAGCAGCGAAGACAGGACCCAGTACTTC. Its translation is CASSEDRTQYF.

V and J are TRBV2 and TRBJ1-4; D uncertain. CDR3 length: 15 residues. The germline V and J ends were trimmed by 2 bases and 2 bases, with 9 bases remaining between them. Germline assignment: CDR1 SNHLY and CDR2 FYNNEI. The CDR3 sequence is CASSENGYTNEKLFF. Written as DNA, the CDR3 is TGTGCCAGCAGTGAAAATGGGTACACTAATGAAAAACTGTTTTTT.

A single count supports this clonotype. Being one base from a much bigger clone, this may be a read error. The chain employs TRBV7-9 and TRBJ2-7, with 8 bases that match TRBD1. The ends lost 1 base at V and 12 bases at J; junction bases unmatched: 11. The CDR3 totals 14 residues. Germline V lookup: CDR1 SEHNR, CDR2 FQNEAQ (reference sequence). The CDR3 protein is CASSLGGTGGIRYF. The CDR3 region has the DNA TGTGCCAGCAGCTTAGGTGGAACAGGGGGGATTCGGTACTTC. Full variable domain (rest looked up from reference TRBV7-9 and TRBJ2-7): DTGVSQNPRHKITKRGQNVTFRCDPISEHNRLYWYRQTLGQGPEFLTYFQNEAQLEKSRLLSDRFSAERPKGSFSTLEIQRTEQGDSAMYLCASSLGGTGGIRYFGPGTRLTVT.

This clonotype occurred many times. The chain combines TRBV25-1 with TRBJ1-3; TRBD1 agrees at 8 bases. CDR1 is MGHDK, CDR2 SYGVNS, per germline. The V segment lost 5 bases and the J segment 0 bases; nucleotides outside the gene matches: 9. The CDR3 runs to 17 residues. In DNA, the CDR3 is TGTGCCAGCAGTAGCCCGACAGGGGAGAGCTCTGGAAACACCATATATTTT. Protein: CASSSPTGESSGNTIYF.

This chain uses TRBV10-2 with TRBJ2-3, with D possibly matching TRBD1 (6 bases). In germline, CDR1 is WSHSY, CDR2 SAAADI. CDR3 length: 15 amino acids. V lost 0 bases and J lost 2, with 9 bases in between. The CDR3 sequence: CASSESRGTTDTQYF. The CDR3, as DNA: TGCGCCAGCAGTGAGTCAAGGGGGACCACAGATACGCAGTATTTT.

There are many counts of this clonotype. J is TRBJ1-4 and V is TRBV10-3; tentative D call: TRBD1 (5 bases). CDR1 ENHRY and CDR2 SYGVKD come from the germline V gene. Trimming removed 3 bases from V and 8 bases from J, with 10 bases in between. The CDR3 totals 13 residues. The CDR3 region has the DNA TGTGCCATCAGTGACAGGGTAGGGGAAAAACTGTTTTTT. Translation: CAISDRVGEKLFF.

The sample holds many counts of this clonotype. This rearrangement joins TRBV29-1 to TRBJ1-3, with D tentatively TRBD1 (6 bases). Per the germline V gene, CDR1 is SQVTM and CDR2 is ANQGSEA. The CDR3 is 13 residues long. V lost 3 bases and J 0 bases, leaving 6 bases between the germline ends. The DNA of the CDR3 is TGCAGCGTTGAGACAGGCTCTGGAAACACCATATATTTT. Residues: CSVETGSGNTIYF.

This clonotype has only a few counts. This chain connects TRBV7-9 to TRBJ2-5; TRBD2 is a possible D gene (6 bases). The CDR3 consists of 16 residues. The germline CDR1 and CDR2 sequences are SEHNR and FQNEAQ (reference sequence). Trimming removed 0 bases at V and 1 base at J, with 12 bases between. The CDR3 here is CASSLAPREAQETQYF. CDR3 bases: TGTGCCAGCAGCTTAGCGCCGAGGGAGGCCCAAGAGACCCAGTACTTC. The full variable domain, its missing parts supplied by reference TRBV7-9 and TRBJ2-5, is DTGVSQNPRHKITKRGQNVTFRCDPISEHNRLYWYRQTLGQGPEFLTYFQNEAQLEKSRLLSDRFSAERPKGSFSTLEIQRTEQGDSAMYLCASSLAPREAQETQYFGPGTRLLVL.

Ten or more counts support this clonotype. CDR3 residues: CASSLVAGGSQETQYF. For the CDR3, the DNA is TGCGCCAGCAGCTTGGTGGCAGGGGGAAGCCAAGAGACCCAGTACTTC. The rearrangement joins TRBV5-1 to TRBJ2-5; TRBD1 matches 7 bases. Trimming cost V 0 bases and J 1 base; bases outside gene matches: 6. The CDR3 runs 16 residues. Germline loops: CDR1 SGHRS, CDR2 YFSETQ.

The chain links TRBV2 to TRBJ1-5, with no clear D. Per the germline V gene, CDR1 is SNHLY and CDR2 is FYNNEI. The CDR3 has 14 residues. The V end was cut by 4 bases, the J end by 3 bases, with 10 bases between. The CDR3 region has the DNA TGTGCCAGCAGTGCCCCATACTCCAATCAGCCCCAGCATTTT. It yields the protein CASSAPYSNQPQHF.

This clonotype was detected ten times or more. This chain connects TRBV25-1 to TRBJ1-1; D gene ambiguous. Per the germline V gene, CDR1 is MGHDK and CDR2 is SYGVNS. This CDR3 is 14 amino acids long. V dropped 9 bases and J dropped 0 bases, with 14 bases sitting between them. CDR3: CASSRNDLNTEAFF. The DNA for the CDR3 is TGTGCCAGTAGTAGGAACGACTTGAACACTGAAGCTTTCTTT.

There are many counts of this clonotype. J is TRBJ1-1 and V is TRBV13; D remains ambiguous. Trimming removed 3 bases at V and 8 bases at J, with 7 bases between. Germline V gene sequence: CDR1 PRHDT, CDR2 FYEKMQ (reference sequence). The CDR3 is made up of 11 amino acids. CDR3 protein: CASSFEPEAFF. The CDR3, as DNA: TGTGCCAGCAGCTTTGAACCGGAAGCTTTCTTT.

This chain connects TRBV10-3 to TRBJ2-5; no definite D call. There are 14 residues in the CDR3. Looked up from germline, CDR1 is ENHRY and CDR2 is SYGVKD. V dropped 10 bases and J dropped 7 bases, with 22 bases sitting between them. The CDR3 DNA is TGTGCCAGCTCACCAAGGGCCAGTGACGGGACCCAGTACTTC. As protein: CASSPRASDGTQYF.

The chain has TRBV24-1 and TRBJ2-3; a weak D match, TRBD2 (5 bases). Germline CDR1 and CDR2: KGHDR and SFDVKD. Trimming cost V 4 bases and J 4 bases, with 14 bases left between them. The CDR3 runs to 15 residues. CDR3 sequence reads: CATSEAATRSDTQYF. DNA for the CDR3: TGTGCCACCAGTGAAGCGGCGACCAGGTCAGATACGCAGTATTTT.

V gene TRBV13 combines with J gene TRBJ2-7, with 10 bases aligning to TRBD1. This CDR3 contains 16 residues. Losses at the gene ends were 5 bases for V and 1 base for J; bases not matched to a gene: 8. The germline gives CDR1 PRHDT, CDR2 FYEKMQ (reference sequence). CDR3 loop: CASSGTGTGVSYEQYF. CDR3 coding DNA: TGTGCCAGCAGCGGAACCGGGACAGGGGTATCCTACGAGCAGTACTTC.

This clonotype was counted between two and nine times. CDR3 in DNA: TGTGCCAGCAGCTTGACAGGGAAGAGCTCTGGGGCCAACGTCCTGACTTTC. This codes for CASSLTGKSSGANVLTF. The V gene is TRBV7-3, the J gene TRBJ2-6, with TRBD1 matching over 7 bases. V dropped 3 bases and J dropped 0; count of bases not matched to a gene: 5. CDR3 length: 17 amino acids. Per the germline V gene, CDR1 is SGHTA and CDR2 is FQGTGA.

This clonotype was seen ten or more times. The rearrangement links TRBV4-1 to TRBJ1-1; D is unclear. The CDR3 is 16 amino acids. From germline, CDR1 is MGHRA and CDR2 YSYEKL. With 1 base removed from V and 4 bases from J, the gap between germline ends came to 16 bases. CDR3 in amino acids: CASSQVKGLWATEAFF. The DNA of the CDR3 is TGCGCCAGCAGCCAAGTCAAGGGTTTATGGGCCACTGAAGCTTTCTTT.

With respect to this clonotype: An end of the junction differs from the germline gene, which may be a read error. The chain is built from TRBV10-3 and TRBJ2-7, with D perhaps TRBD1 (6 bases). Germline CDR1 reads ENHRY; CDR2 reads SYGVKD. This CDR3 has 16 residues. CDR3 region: CASSSYRDTRRGEQCF. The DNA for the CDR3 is TGTGCCAGCAGTTCATACCGGGACACACGCAGGGGCGAGCAGTGCTTC.

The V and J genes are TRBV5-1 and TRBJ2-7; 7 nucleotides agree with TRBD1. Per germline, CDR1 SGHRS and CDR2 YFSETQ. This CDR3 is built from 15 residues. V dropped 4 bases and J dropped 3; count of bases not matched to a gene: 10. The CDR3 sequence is CASSAEGAAYYEQYF. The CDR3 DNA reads TGCGCCAGCAGCGCCGAGGGGGCGGCTTACTACGAGCAGTACTTC.

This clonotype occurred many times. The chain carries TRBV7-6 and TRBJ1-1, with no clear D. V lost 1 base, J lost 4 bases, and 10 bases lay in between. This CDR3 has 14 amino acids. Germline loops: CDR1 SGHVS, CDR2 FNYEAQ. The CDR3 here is CASSLEKTGTEAFF. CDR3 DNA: TGTGCCAGCAGCTTAGAGAAGACTGGCACTGAAGCTTTCTTT.